This entry lists 6 T cell receptor beta chains sequenced from one sample in a study of cytomegalovirus exposure and HLA in healthy donors (TCRdb year 2017). Libraries were made using the immunoSEQ multiplex PCR assay. As stored in TCRdb, this immuneACCESS dataset retains in-frame rearrangements with V and J assigned. A fraction of the clones does not appear; measured against another copy, unresolved V genes explain less than half of the discrepancy, and the remainder lacks a known reason. Recorded for this sample are a few hundred thousand clones; about nine tenths of them occurred a single time. 0.65% to 0.85% of the sample rests with the top ten. What was sequenced was PBMCs. These receptor sequences come from a young woman in good health and CMV-seronegative.

The rearrangement joins TRBV2 to TRBJ2-2, with D possibly TRBD1 on 5 matching bases. Germline CDR1 is SNHLY and CDR2 is FYNNEI. V lost 5 bases to trimming and J lost 5 bases, with 12 bases between them. The CDR3 spans 14 residues. For the CDR3, the DNA is TGTGCCAGCAGTTACCTGAAGGGGACCGGGGAGCTGTTTTTT. Translation: CASSYLKGTGELFF.

The chain has TRBV11-2 and TRBJ2-3, with unresolved D. CDR1 and CDR2 (germline): SGHAT, FQNNGV. The germline V and J ends were trimmed by 0 bases and 2 bases, with 6 bases remaining between them. CDR3 length: 14 residues. The CDR3 nucleotides read TGTGCCAGCAGCTTAGACCCCTCCACAGATACGCAGTATTTT. This codes for CASSLDPSTDTQYF. Combining the CDR3 with reference TRBV11-2 and TRBJ2-3 gives the whole variable domain EAGVAQSPRYKIIEKRQSVAFWCNPISGHATLYWYQQILGQGPKLLIQFQNNGVVDDSQLPKDRFSAERLKGVDSTLKIQPAKLEDSAVYLCASSLDPSTDTQYFGPGTRLTVL.

The sample holds a few counts of this clone. The gene calls are TRBV9 and TRBJ2-5; D might be TRBD2 (5 bases). V lost 4 bases and J lost 3, with 19 bases in between. Germline V gene sequence: CDR1 SGDLS, CDR2 YYNGEE. This CDR3 has 16 residues. For the CDR3, the DNA is TGTGCCAGCAGCCCAAGTTCCGGGCTCGGGGAAGAGACCCAGTACTTC. Protein: CASSPSSGLGEETQYF.

This clone has more than one count but fewer than ten. The gene calls are TRBV6-1 and TRBJ1-5; 11 bases are a match to TRBD1. The V segment lost 1 base and the J segment 6 bases; nucleotides outside the gene matches: 5. Germline values: CDR1 MNHNS, CDR2 SASEGT. The CDR3 has 16 residues. CDR3 amino acids: CASSEDGTGGFQPQHF. As DNA, the CDR3 is TGTGCCAGCAGTGAAGACGGGACAGGGGGATTTCAGCCCCAGCATTTT.

The chain combines TRBV7-8 with TRBJ2-3, with 9 bases identical to TRBD2. J gave up 2 bases and V 0 bases, and 9 bases lay outside the gene matches. The germline V gene has CDR1 SGHVS and CDR2 FQNEAQ. The CDR3 loop spans 18 amino acids. The CDR3 reads CASSLAVAGDYLTDTQYF. For the CDR3, the DNA is TGTGCCAGCAGCTTAGCGGTAGCGGGAGATTATCTCACAGATACGCAGTATTTT.

The V call is TRBV7-6, the J call TRBJ2-7; 8 nucleotides match TRBD1. V trimming: 5 bases; J trimming: 3 bases; junction bases outside the gene matches: 3. CDR3 length: 13 amino acids. Germline CDR1 reads SGHVS; CDR2 reads FNYEAQ. The CDR3 sequence: CASSGQGIYEQYF. CDR3 DNA sequence: TGTGCCAGCAGCGGACAGGGAATCTACGAGCAGTACTTC. Full variable domain (remainder filled in from reference TRBV7-6 and TRBJ2-7): GAGVSQSPRYKVTKRGQDVALRCDPISGHVSLYWYRQALGQGPEFLTYFNYEAQQDKSGLPNDRFSAERPEGSISTLTIQRTEQRDSAMYRCASSGQGIYEQYFGPGTRLTVT.